One and the same sample provided the 30 T cell receptor beta chains below, sequenced in a study of shared clonotypes between healthy human individuals. Clones were read by immunoSEQ multiplex PCR, and TCRdb kept only the in-frame ones, dropping some. The table has 2.3 million or so clones, 90% to 95% seen once. The sample consisted of naive CD4+ T cells from PBMCs. Subset meaning: CD45RA+ positively selected. All receptors derive from a man aged 18 to 30 in good health. Some clones in this sample may be carry-over from other donors' samples.

This clone was recorded once. V usage is TRBV14 and J usage is TRBJ1-1; 7 positions match TRBD1. The CDR3 runs to 17 residues. The trim removed 4 bases at V and 2 bases at J, leaving 13 bases unmatched. Germline CDR1 SGHDN, CDR2 FVKESK. Here the CDR3 reads CASSPLTHRGRNTEAFF. As DNA, the CDR3 is TGTGCCAGCAGCCCTCTTACCCACAGGGGCCGTAACACTGAAGCTTTCTTT.

V is TRBV23-1 and J is TRBJ1-2, with D maybe TRBD1 (6 bases). TRBV23-1 belongs to the ORF category, with a function that is uncertain. This CDR3 region has 14 residues. Trimming removed 6 bases from V and 6 bases from J, with 17 bases in between. As DNA, the CDR3 is TGCGCCAGCAGGAACAGGGATGGGAGACATGGCTACACCTTC. Its protein is CASRNRDGRHGYTF.

CDR3 coding DNA: TGTGCCAGCAGTTCCCGTCAGGGCACTGAAGCTTTCTTT. Protein sequence: CASSSRQGTEAFF. V is TRBV6-5 and J is TRBJ1-1; a weak D match, TRBD1 (5 bases). V lost 4 bases, J lost 4 bases, and 10 bases lay in between. The CDR3 consists of 13 residues. From germline, CDR1 is MNHEY and CDR2 SVGAGI.

The gene calls are TRBV5-4 and TRBJ2-1; possible D gene TRBD2, 5 bases. Looked up from germline, CDR1 is SGHNT and CDR2 is YYREEE (reference sequence). Trimming cost V 0 bases and J 10 bases, with 17 bases left between them. CDR3 length: 15 amino acids. The CDR3 is CASSLVLFGGGEQFF. The CDR3 DNA follows: TGTGCCAGCAGCTTGGTATTATTCGGCGGAGGCGAGCAGTTCTTC.

The V call is TRBV11-2, the J call TRBJ2-1; 7 nucleotides match TRBD1. Germline values: CDR1 SGHAT, CDR2 FQNNGV. The CDR3 is made up of 16 amino acids. The V gene end was trimmed by 1 base and the J gene end by 3 bases; junction bases not matched to a gene: 6. This chain's CDR3 is CASSLAPGTDYNEQFF. CDR3 bases: TGTGCCAGCAGCTTAGCCCCCGGGACAGACTACAATGAGCAGTTCTTC.

The V and J genes are TRBV18 and TRBJ2-7, with D uncertain. The CDR3 consists of 14 residues. Trimming left V 2 bases short and J 3 bases short, with 11 bases between. Germline V gives CDR1 KGHSH, CDR2 LQKENI. In DNA form, the CDR3 reads TGTGCCAGCTCACCAATTGGTAGAAGCTACGAGCAGTACTTC. Translating it yields CASSPIGRSYEQYF.

This chain joins TRBV28 and TRBJ2-3, with D tentatively TRBD1 (6 bases). Between the trimmed V and J ends, which lost 6 bases and 1 base, there was a span of 17 bases. CDR1 MDHEN and CDR2 SYDVKM come from the germline V gene. The CDR3 length is 16 residues. CDR3 DNA sequence: TGTGCCAGCAGGAAGAGGGGGTTTGGACGCACAGATACGCAGTATTTT. As protein: CASRKRGFGRTDTQYF.

The chain is built from TRBV11-2 and TRBJ2-1; 10 positions agree with TRBD2. The V gene end was trimmed by 8 bases and the J gene end by 2 bases; junction bases not matched to a gene: 6. Germline V gives CDR1 SGHAT, CDR2 FQNNGV. The CDR3 sequence is 15 residues long. CDR3 region: CASHLAGGPYNEQFF. The CDR3 nucleotides read TGTGCCAGCCACTTAGCGGGGGGACCCTACAATGAGCAGTTCTTC.

The chain combines TRBV9 with TRBJ2-3; 9 bases line up with TRBD1. Germline assignment: CDR1 SGDLS and CDR2 YYNGEE. This CDR3 comprises 20 residues. The J segment lost 3 bases and the V segment lost 4 bases, leaving 21 bases of the junction unmatched. The CDR3 nucleotides are TGTGCCAGCAGCAATCCCGGGACAGGGTCCCTCGGGGTGGTGACAGATACGCAGTATTTT. This sequence encodes CASSNPGTGSLGVVTDTQYF.

This rearrangement joins TRBV4-1 to TRBJ1-1; TRBD1 is a possible D gene (5 bases). V lost 3 bases and J 11 bases, leaving 19 bases between the germline ends. The germline CDR1 and CDR2 sequences are MGHRA and YSYEKL. The CDR3 is 14 amino acids. The CDR3 bases are TGCGCCAGCAGCCAGGTGACAGCCCCCCCGGGGGCTTTCTTT. Translating gives CASSQVTAPPGAFF.

A note on this clone: Other nucleotide sequences in the sample specify the same CDR3. The chain uses TRBV6-5 and TRBJ2-6; unclear D gene. Per the germline V gene, CDR1 is MNHEY and CDR2 is SVGAGI. V was trimmed by 6 bases and J by 0 bases, leaving 9 bases between them. This CDR3 has 15 amino acids. The DNA of the CDR3 is TGTGCCAGCAGCTATAGGTTCTCTGGGGCCAACGTCCTGACTTTC. Its protein is CASSYRFSGANVLTF.

About this clone itself: The sample has other DNA sequences that encode this CDR3 too. The J gene is TRBJ2-5, the V gene TRBV11-3; no clear D gene. The CDR3 length is 11 residues. V lost 1 base to trimming and J lost 5 bases, with 2 bases between them. Germline assignment: CDR1 SGHNT and CDR2 YENEEA. The CDR3 is CASSLGETQYF. The CDR3 bases are TGTGCCAGCAGCTTAGGTGAGACCCAGTACTTC.

The rearrangement links TRBV4-3 to TRBJ2-5; possible D gene TRBD1, 9 bases. CDR3 length: 19 residues. Trimming pared 5 bases from V and 4 bases from J, leaving 29 bases between. CDR1 is LGHNA and CDR2 is YSLEER in the germline V gene. The CDR3 loop reads CASSKRPGTGSGGGETQYF. In DNA form, the CDR3 reads TGCGCCAGCAGCAAACGTCCCGGGACAGGGTCCGGGGGGGGAGAGACCCAGTACTTC.

This sequence joins TRBV7-9 and TRBJ1-2; no firm D call. Trimming stripped 1 base from V and 7 bases from J, with 16 bases between. The CDR3 sequence is 15 residues long. Germline assignment: CDR1 SEHNR and CDR2 FQNEAQ (reference sequence). The CDR3 here is CASSLGAQLSGGYTF. As DNA, the CDR3 is TGTGCCAGCAGCTTAGGTGCACAACTGTCCGGTGGCTACACCTTC. The complete variable domain, with remaining parts taken from reference TRBV7-9 and TRBJ1-2, reads DTGVSQNPRHKITKRGQNVTFRCDPISEHNRLYWYRQTLGQGPEFLTYFQNEAQLEKSRLLSDRFSAERPKGSFSTLEIQRTEQGDSAMYLCASSLGAQLSGGYTFGSGTRLTVV.

This clone was detected once. CDR3 sequence reads: CASSTGLAGEQYF. CDR3 coding DNA: TGCGCCAGCAGCACGGGACTAGCGGGGGAGCAGTACTTC. The chain combines TRBV5-1 with TRBJ2-7, with TRBD2 matching 13 bases. CDR3 length equals 13 residues. Germline trimming cut 4 bases from V and 7 bases from J; bases unmatched to any gene: 2. CDR1 and CDR2 from the germline V gene are SGHRS and YFSETQ. Drawing the rest from reference TRBV5-1 and TRBJ2-7, the complete variable domain is KAGVTQTPRYLIKTRGQQVTLSCSPISGHRSVSWYQQTPGQGLQFLFEYFSETQRNKGNFPGRFSGRQFSNSRSEMNVSTLELGDSALYLCASSTGLAGEQYFGPGTRLTVT.

The rearrangement links TRBV9 to TRBJ2-3, with TRBD2 matching over 11 bases. V was pared by 0 bases and J by 5 bases, with 2 bases of the junction left unmatched. The CDR3 extends over 15 amino acids. Germline V gene lookup returns CDR1 SGDLS and CDR2 YYNGEE. CDR3 bases: TGTGCCAGCAGCGTAGTAGCGGGAGGGCTAGATACGCAGTATTTT. This codes for CASSVVAGGLDTQYF.

J is TRBJ1-1 and V is TRBV5-4; D unresolved. Germline values: CDR1 SGHNT, CDR2 YYREEE (reference sequence). The CDR3 covers 13 residues. The ends were cut back, 4 bases at V and 0 bases at J, with 7 bases in the middle. Here the CDR3 DNA reads TGTGCCAGCAGCCCGAAAATGAACACTGAAGCTTTCTTT. This translates into CASSPKMNTEAFF. Full variable domain (missing parts from reference TRBV5-4 and TRBJ1-1): ETGVTQSPTHLIKTRGQQVTLRCSSQSGHNTVSWYQQALGQGPQFIFQYYREEENGRGNFPPRFSGLQFPNYSSELNVNALELDDSALYLCASSPKMNTEAFFGQGTRLTVV.

This clone was seen only once. This chain links TRBV9 with TRBJ1-3; maybe TRBD1 (5 bases). Germline V CDR1 and CDR2: SGDLS, YYNGEE. The CDR3 contains 16 residues. Trimming removed 0 bases from V and 3 bases from J, with 13 bases in between. The CDR3 nucleotides are TGTGCCAGCAGCGTAGGGCAGGGATGGGATGGAAACACCATATATTTT. It is translated as CASSVGQGWDGNTIYF. Full variable domain (rest looked up from reference TRBV9 and TRBJ1-3): DSGVTQTPKHLITATGQRVTLRCSPRSGDLSVYWYQQSLDQGLQFLIQYYNGEERAKGNILERFSAQQFPDLHSELNLSSLELGDSALYFCASSVGQGWDGNTIYFGEGSWLTVV.

This clone was found once. The gene calls are TRBV19 and TRBJ2-4, with 9 bases fitting TRBD1. CDR3 size: 14 residues. CDR1 LNHDA and CDR2 SQIVND come from the germline V gene (reference sequence). V was pared by 5 bases and J by 6 bases, with 5 bases of the junction left unmatched. CDR3 nucleotide sequence: TGTGCCAGTAGTGCCTCGGACAGGGGAAACATTCAGTACTTC. It translates to CASSASDRGNIQYF.

The genes are TRBV5-1 and TRBJ2-3; 13 bases match TRBD2. J gave up 1 base and V 6 bases, and 2 bases lay outside the gene matches. The length of the CDR3 is 15 residues. In germline, CDR1 is SGHRS, CDR2 YFSETQ. The CDR3 loop reads CASNGLAGGTDTQYF. CDR3 DNA sequence: TGCGCCAGCAACGGACTAGCGGGAGGCACAGATACGCAGTATTTT.

The chain links TRBV19 to TRBJ2-1; 15 nucleotides line up with TRBD2. The ends lost 9 bases at V and 2 bases at J; junction bases unmatched: 14. Germline-derived CDR1 and CDR2 are LNHDA and SQIVND (reference sequence). The CDR3 totals 19 residues. The CDR3 is CASAPLGTSGRLTYNEQFF. CDR3 nucleotides: TGTGCCAGCGCGCCCCTCGGGACTAGCGGGAGGCTTACCTACAATGAGCAGTTCTTC.

This chain links TRBV28 with TRBJ2-7; D uncertain. Germline CDR1 MDHEN, CDR2 SYDVKM. The CDR3 is 14 amino acids. V dropped 3 bases and J dropped 3 bases, with 12 bases sitting between them. CDR3 in DNA: TGTGCCAGCAGTTTCGTCCCAGCCTACTACGAGCAGTACTTC. This codes for CASSFVPAYYEQYF.

V gene TRBV4-1 combines with J gene TRBJ1-2; D remains unclear. The germline V gene encodes CDR1 MGHRA and CDR2 YSYEKL. This CDR3 comprises 15 residues. Between the trimmed V and J ends, which lost 0 bases and 5 bases, there was a span of 13 bases. The CDR3 DNA sequence: TGCGCCAGCAGCCAAGATTTAGGGCCCAGATATGGCTACACCTTC. Amino acid sequence: CASSQDLGPRYGYTF.

This chain uses TRBV18 with TRBJ2-7, with D perhaps TRBD1 (6 bases). Looked up from germline, CDR1 is KGHSH and CDR2 is LQKENI. V was shortened by 3 bases and J by 1 base, with 16 bases between the two germline ends. CDR3 size: 16 residues. The CDR3 is CASSPEKWTVSYEQYF. DNA for the CDR3: TGTGCCAGCTCACCCGAAAAATGGACAGTATCCTACGAGCAGTACTTC. The whole variable domain, filled in from reference TRBV18 and TRBJ2-7, reads NAGVMQNPRHLVRRRGQEARLRCSPMKGHSHVYWYRQLPEEGLKFMVYLQKENIIDESGMPKERFSAEFPKEGPSILRIQQVVRGDSAAYFCASSPEKWTVSYEQYFGPGTRLTVT.

The chain employs TRBV30 and TRBJ2-7; 10 nucleotides match TRBD1. Trimming cost V 3 bases and J 6 bases; bases outside gene matches: 2. This CDR3 is built from 12 residues. Germline assignment: CDR1 GTSNPN and CDR2 SVGIG (reference sequence). CDR3 sequence: CAWSRDRGEQYF. The CDR3 DNA follows: TGTGCCTGGAGCCGGGACAGGGGCGAGCAGTACTTC.

The chain joins TRBV27 to TRBJ2-5; 10 bases are shared with TRBD2. Germline V lookup: CDR1 MNHEY, CDR2 SMNVEV (reference sequence). V was clipped by 5 bases and J by 7 bases; unmatched bases: 10. This CDR3 spans 15 amino acids. CDR3 nucleotide sequence: TGTGCCAGCAGTCTAGGGAGCGGGAGGGCTCGGACCCAGTACTTC. This sequence encodes CASSLGSGRARTQYF.

The chain has TRBV27 and TRBJ2-5, with TRBD1 matching 7 bases. CDR1 and CDR2 from the germline V gene are MNHEY and SMNVEV (reference sequence). The CDR3 has 17 residues. V was pared by 5 bases and J by 2 bases, with 14 bases of the junction left unmatched. CDR3 region: CASSRRRDSSPQETQYF. The CDR3 bases are TGTGCCAGCAGTCGACGCCGGGACAGTAGTCCGCAAGAGACCCAGTACTTC.

The sample holds one count of this clone. J is TRBJ2-3 and V is TRBV9; D unclear. Per germline, CDR1 SGDLS and CDR2 YYNGEE. CDR3 length: 15 residues. The V end was cut by 4 bases, the J end by 1 base, with 13 bases between. In DNA form, the CDR3 reads TGTGCCAGCAGCCCCTCAGAGTCGCGCACAGATACGCAGTATTTT. The encoded protein is CASSPSESRTDTQYF.

J is TRBJ2-4 and V is TRBV5-1; no clear D. Germline V gene data show CDR1 as SGHRS and CDR2 as YFSETQ. The V gene lost 2 bases and the J gene lost 0 bases, with 6 bases spanning the gap. The CDR3 is 14 residues long. In DNA form, the CDR3 reads TGCGCCAGCAGCTTTGGGCCAGCCAAAAACATTCAGTACTTC. Protein product: CASSFGPAKNIQYF.

CDR3 protein: CASSLAGQGAFSEQYF. The DNA for the CDR3 is TGTGCCAGCAGCTTAGCGGGGCAGGGGGCGTTTAGCGAGCAGTACTTC. The chain uses TRBV7-9 and TRBJ2-7; 8 bases fit TRBD1. Germline CDR1 and CDR2: SEHNR and FQNEAQ (reference sequence). The V segment lost 0 bases and the J segment 6 bases; nucleotides outside the gene matches: 10. CDR3 length equals 16 residues.